The 20 T cell receptor beta chains reported below all come from one sample, sequenced in a study of monozygotic twins with inflammatory bowel disease. TCRdb reworked the 5' RACE reads into one entry per CDR3 protein, no DNA. This table holds around 400,000 distinct CDR3 sequences. The sample was blood. These receptor sequences come from a human donor with ulcerative colitis or Crohn's disease, or a healthy co-twin of an affected twin (not recorded which).

The chain employs TRBV4-1 and TRBJ2-5; TCRdb selects TRBD2, and the lack of DNA leaves this call unchecked. Germline V gene data show CDR1 as MGHRA and CDR2 as YSYEKL. This CDR3 contains 15 residues. This CDR3 is CASSQTPSGAETQYF.

The V and J genes are TRBV6-6 and TRBJ2-5; lacking DNA, the TRBD1 call made by TCRdb goes unchecked. The germline V gene encodes CDR1 MNHNY and CDR2 SVGAGI (reference sequence). This CDR3 has 14 residues. The CDR3 loop reads CASSYSWDRETQYF.

V gene TRBV18 combines with J gene TRBJ1-2. This CDR3 is built from 13 residues. CDR1 and CDR2 from the germline V gene are KGHSH and LQKENI. CDR3: CASSPPTRDGYTF.

J is TRBJ2-1 and V is TRBV7-8; TCRdb gives TRBD2 as the D gene, but with no DNA this cannot be confirmed. Germline V lookup: CDR1 SGHVS, CDR2 FQNEAQ. CDR3 length: 17 residues. CDR3 sequence: CASSFLPPGLVVDEQFF.

V and J are TRBV20-1 and TRBJ2-2; the TCRdb D gene call, TRBD2, has no DNA to confirm it. Germline lookup yields CDR1 DFQATT and CDR2 SNEGSKA (reference sequence). The CDR3 loop spans 14 amino acids. CDR3 region: CSAGDYLNTGELFF.

The chain is built from TRBV4-1 and TRBJ2-7; without DNA, the TCRdb call of TRBD1 cannot be checked. This CDR3 has 15 amino acids. Germline V gene lookup returns CDR1 MGHRA and CDR2 YSYEKL. CDR3 in amino acids: CASSQGDRLGYEQYF.

V is TRBV7-8 and J is TRBJ1-4; TCRdb indicates TRBD1, and absent DNA this call remains unverified. The germline CDR1 and CDR2 sequences are SGHVS and FQNEAQ. CDR3 length equals 16 residues. The CDR3 spells CASSLWAVATNEKLFF.

This chain uses TRBV12-3 or TRBV12-4 with TRBJ2-1; TCRdb's D gene call, TRBD2, goes unchecked for lack of DNA. This CDR3 is built from 16 residues. This chain's CDR3 is CASSSTSGRSYNEQFF.

The gene calls are TRBV7-9 and TRBJ2-1; TCRdb names TRBD2, which stays unverified in the absence of DNA. Germline V gene sequence: CDR1 SEHNR, CDR2 FQNEAQ (reference sequence). The CDR3 length is 15 residues. The CDR3: CASTRGDSSYNEQFF.

The chain carries TRBV3-1 and TRBJ2-5; the D call of TRBD2 rests on TCRdb alone, since no DNA is present to check it. The germline gives CDR1 LGHDT, CDR2 YNNKEL (reference sequence). The CDR3 sequence is 17 residues long. CDR3 amino acids: CASSQGVAGTAIGTQYF.

The rearrangement links TRBV10-3 to TRBJ2-5; TCRdb picks TRBD2, but there is no DNA to check that call. CDR3 length equals 12 residues. CDR1 and CDR2 from the germline V gene are ENHRY and SYGVKD. The CDR3 reads CAISAGPETQYF.

The chain uses TRBV18 and TRBJ2-2; the D call of TRBD2 rests on TCRdb alone, since no DNA is present to check it. Germline CDR1 KGHSH, CDR2 LQKENI. There are 15 residues in the CDR3. The CDR3 here is CASSSLIPRVGELFF.

The chain employs TRBV4-1 and TRBJ2-5; TCRdb names TRBD2, which stays unverified in the absence of DNA. Germline V gene lookup returns CDR1 MGHRA and CDR2 YSYEKL. The CDR3 consists of 15 residues. The chain's CDR3 is CASSPWGGPPETQYF.

The chain has TRBV3-1 and TRBJ2-3; no DNA is available, so the TRBD2 call from TCRdb remains unchecked. Per germline, CDR1 LGHDT and CDR2 YNNKEL (reference sequence). The length of the CDR3 is 15 residues. The CDR3: CASTPGLHNTDTQYF.

The rearrangement uses TRBV21-1 and TRBJ1-4; TCRdb reports TRBD1, a call that lacks DNA to check it against. TRBV21-1 is tagged as a pseudogene. The CDR3 length is 19 residues. CDR3 sequence: CASSSEGGQGRSTNEKLFF.

J is TRBJ2-2 and V is TRBV18. CDR1 and CDR2 from the germline V gene are KGHSH and LQKENI. The CDR3 is 14 residues long. The CDR3 region is CASSPPLLSGELFF.

This chain uses TRBV7-2 with TRBJ1-5. The length of the CDR3 is 17 residues. Germline V lookup: CDR1 SGHTA, CDR2 FQGNSA. CDR3 residues: CASSLDGQEGTNQPQHF.

The V call is TRBV5-4, the J call TRBJ1-1. CDR3 length equals 12 residues. Germline V gives CDR1 SGHNT, CDR2 YYREEE (reference sequence). CDR3 residues: CATKTWDTEAFF.

This chain links TRBV11-2 with TRBJ2-2; without DNA, the TCRdb call of TRBD1 cannot be checked. Germline values: CDR1 SGHAT, CDR2 FQNNGV. The CDR3 sequence is 15 residues long. CDR3 in amino acids: CASSSLIGATGELFF.

The V and J genes are TRBV9 and TRBJ1-6. The CDR3 spans 12 residues. Germline lookup yields CDR1 SGDLS and CDR2 YYNGEE. The CDR3 here is CASSATNTALHF.